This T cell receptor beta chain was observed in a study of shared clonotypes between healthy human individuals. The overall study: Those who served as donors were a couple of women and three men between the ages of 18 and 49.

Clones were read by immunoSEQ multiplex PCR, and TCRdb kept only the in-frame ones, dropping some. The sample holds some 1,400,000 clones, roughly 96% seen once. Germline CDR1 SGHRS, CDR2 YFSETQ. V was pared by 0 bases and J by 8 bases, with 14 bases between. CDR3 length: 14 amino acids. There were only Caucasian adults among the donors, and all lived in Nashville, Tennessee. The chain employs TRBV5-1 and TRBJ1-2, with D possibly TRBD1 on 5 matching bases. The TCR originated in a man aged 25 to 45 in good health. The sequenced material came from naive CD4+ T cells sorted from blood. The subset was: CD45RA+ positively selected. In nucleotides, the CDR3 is TGCGCCAGCAGCTTGGGACCAAGGGACGCGGGCTACACCTTC. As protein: CASSLGPRDAGYTF.